Reported below is one TCR beta chain. Its antigen is unknown. The data were obtained in a study of monozygotic twins with inflammatory bowel disease. Findings and caveats of the study: No separation of different T cell subtypes was possible.

The V gene's germline CDR1 is SQVTM and CDR2 ANQGSEA. The CDR3 covers 15 residues. With the 5' RACE reads reprocessed, TCRdb shows one record per CDR3 protein and no DNA. The sample table includes some 170,000 distinct CDR3 sequences. The specimen was blood. The gene calls are TRBV29-1 and TRBJ1-1; the TCRdb D gene call, TRBD1, has no DNA to confirm it. This TCR was sampled from a human donor with ulcerative colitis or Crohn's disease, or a healthy co-twin of an affected twin (not recorded which). CDR3 in amino acids: CSAGPGQVMNTEAFF. Together with reference TRBV29-1 and TRBJ1-1, the CDR3 gives the full variable domain: SAVISQKPSRDICQRGTSLTIQCQVDSQVTMMFWYRQQPGQSLTLIATANQGSEATYESGFVIDKFPISRPNLTFSTLTVSNMSPEDSSIYLCSAGPGQVMNTEAFFGQGTRLTVV.